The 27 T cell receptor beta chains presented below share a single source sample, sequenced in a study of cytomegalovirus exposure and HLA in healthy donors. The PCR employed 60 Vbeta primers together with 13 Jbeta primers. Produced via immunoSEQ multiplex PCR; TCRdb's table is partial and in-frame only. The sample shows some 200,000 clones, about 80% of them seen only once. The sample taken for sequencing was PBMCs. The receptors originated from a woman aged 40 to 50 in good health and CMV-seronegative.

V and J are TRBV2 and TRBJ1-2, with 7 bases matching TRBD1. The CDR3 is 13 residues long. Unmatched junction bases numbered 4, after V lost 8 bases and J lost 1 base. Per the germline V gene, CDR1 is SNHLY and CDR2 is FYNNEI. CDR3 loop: CASSRDSNYGYTF. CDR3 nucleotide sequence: TGTGCCAGCTCCCGGGACAGTAACTATGGCTACACCTTC.

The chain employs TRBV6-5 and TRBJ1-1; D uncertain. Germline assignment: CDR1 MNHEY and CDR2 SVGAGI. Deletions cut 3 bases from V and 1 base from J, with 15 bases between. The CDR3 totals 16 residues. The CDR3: CASSYGLVAGNTEAFF. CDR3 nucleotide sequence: TGTGCCAGCAGTTATGGGTTGGTGGCGGGGAACACTGAAGCTTTCTTT.

The CDR3 loop is CASLSGQGWTGELFF. For the CDR3, the DNA is TGTGCCAGCCTTTCGGGACAGGGCTGGACCGGGGAGCTGTTTTTT. V and J are TRBV28 and TRBJ2-2, with 9 bases that match TRBD1. This CDR3 region has 15 residues. Germline lookup yields CDR1 MDHEN and CDR2 SYDVKM. J was trimmed by 5 bases and V by 8 bases; bases with no gene match: 9. Combining the CDR3 with reference TRBV28 and TRBJ2-2 gives the whole variable domain DVKVTQSSRYLVKRTGEKVFLECVQDMDHENMFWYRQDPGLGLRLIYFSYDVKMKEKGDIPEGYSVSREKKERFSLILESASTNQTSMYLCASLSGQGWTGELFFGEGSRLTVL.

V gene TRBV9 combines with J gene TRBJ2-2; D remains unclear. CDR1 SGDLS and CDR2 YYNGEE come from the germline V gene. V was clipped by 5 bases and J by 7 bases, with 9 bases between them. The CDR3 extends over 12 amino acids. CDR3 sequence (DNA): TGTGCCAGCAGTCAGTCTGGCGGGGAGCTGTTTTTT. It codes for CASSQSGGELFF.

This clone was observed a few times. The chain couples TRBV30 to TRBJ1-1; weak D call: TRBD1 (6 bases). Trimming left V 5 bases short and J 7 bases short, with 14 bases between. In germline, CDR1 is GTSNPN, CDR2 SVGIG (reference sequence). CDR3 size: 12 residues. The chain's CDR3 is CAWGGRGGEAFF. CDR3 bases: TGTGCCTGGGGGGGGAGGGGGGGTGAAGCTTTCTTT.

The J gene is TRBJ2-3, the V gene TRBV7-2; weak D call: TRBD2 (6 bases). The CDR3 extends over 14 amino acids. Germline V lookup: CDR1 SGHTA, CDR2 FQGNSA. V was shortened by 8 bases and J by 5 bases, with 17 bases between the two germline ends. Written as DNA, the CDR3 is TGTGCCAGCCGGACGGCGGGGACCCTAGATACGCAGTATTTT. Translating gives CASRTAGTLDTQYF.

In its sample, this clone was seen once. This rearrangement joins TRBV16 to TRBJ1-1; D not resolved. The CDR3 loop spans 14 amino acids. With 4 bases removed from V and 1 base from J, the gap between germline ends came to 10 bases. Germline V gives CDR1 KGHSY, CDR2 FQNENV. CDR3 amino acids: CASSPSRGNTEAFF. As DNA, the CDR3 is TGTGCCAGCAGCCCCTCGCGGGGGAACACTGAAGCTTTCTTT.

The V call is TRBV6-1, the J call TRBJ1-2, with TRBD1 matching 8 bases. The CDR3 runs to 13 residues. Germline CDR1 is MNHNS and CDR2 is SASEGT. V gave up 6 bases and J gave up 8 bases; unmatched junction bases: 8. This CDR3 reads CASRPTGVGGYTF. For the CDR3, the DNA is TGTGCCAGCAGACCGACAGGGGTTGGCGGCTACACCTTC.

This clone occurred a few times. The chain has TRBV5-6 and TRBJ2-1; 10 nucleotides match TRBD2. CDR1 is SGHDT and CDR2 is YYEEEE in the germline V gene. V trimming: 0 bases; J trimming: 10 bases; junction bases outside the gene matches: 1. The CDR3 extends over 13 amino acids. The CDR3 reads CASSLELAGEQFF. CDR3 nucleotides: TGTGCCAGCAGCTTGGAACTAGCGGGGGAGCAGTTCTTC.

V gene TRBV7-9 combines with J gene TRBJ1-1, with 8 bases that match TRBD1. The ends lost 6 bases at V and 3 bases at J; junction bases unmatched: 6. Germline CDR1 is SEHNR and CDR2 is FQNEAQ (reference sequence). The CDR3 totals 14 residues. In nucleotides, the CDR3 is TGTGCCAGCAGAAAACTCAGGGGGCACACTGAAGCTTTCTTT. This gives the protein CASRKLRGHTEAFF.

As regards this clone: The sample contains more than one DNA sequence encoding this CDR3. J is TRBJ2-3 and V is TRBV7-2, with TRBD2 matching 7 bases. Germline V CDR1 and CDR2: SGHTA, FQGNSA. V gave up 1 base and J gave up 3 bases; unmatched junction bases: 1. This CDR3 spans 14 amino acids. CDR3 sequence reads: CASSLVGRTDTQYF. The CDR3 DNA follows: TGTGCCAGCAGCTTAGTCGGGAGGACAGATACGCAGTATTTT.

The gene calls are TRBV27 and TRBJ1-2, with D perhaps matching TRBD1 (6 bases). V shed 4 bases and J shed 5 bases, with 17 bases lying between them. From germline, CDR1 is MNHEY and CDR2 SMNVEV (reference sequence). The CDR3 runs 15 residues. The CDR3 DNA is TGTGCCAGCAGTTCCTCCCCGGGACAACCGTATGGCTACACCTTC. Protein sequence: CASSSSPGQPYGYTF.

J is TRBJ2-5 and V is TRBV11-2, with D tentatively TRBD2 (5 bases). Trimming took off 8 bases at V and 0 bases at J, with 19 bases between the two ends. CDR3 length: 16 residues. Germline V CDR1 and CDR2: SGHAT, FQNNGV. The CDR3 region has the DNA TGTGCCAGCCGGCCGGTGGGGAGCCTGTACCAAGAGACCCAGTACTTC. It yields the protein CASRPVGSLYQETQYF.

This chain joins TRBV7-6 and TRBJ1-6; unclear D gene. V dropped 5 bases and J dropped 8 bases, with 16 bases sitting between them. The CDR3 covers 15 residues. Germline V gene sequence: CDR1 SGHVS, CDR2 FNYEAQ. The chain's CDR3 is CASSPLRVRDSPLHF. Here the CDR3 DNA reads TGTGCCAGCAGCCCTCTCCGGGTGCGGGATTCACCCCTCCACTTT.

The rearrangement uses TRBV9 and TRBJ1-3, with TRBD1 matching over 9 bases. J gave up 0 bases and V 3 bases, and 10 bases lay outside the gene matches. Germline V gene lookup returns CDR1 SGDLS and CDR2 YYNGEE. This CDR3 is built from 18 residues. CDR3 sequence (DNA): TGTGCCAGCAGCGCCGGGACAGGGTATTCGAGCTCTGGAAACACCATATATTTT. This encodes CASSAGTGYSSSGNTIYF.

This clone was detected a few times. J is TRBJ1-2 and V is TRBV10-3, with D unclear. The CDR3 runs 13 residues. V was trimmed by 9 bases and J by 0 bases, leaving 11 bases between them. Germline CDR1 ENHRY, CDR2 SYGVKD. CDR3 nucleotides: TGTGCCATTCAGGCTCCATCTAACTATGGCTACACCTTC. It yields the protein CAIQAPSNYGYTF.

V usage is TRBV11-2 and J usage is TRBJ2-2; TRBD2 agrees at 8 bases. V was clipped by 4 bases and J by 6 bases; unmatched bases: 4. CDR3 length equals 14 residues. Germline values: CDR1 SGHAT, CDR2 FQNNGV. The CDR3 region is CASSWELAAGELFF. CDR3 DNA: TGTGCCAGCAGCTGGGAACTAGCGGCCGGGGAGCTGTTTTTT.

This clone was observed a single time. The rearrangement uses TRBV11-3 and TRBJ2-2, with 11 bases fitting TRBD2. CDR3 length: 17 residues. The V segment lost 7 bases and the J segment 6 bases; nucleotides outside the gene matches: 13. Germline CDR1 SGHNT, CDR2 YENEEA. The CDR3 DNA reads TGTGCCAGCACCGAGACAATAGCGGGGGGGAAGGCCGGGGAGCTGTTTTTT. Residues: CASTETIAGGKAGELFF.

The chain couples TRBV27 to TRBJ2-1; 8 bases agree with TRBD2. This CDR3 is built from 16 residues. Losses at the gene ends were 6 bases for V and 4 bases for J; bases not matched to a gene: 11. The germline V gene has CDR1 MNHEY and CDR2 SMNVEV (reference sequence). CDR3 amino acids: CASSYSAGGPYNEQFF. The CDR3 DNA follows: TGTGCCAGCAGCTACTCCGCGGGGGGCCCTTACAATGAGCAGTTCTTC.

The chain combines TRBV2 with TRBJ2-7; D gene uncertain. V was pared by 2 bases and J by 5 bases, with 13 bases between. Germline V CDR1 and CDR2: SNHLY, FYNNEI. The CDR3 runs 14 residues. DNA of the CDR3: TGTGCCAGCAGTGAAAGCGTAAACCTACACGAGCAGTACTTC. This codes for CASSESVNLHEQYF.

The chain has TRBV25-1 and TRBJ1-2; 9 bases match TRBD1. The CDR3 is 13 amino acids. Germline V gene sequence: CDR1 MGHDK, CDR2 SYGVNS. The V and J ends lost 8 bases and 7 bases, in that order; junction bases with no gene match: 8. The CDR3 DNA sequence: TGTGCCAGCGCGGGACAGGGTAGTCGTGGCTACACCTTC. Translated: CASAGQGSRGYTF.

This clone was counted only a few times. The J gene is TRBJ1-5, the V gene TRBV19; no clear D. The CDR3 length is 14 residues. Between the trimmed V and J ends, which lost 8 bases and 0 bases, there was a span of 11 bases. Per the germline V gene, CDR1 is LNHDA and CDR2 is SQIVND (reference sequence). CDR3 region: CASPQAYSNQPQHF. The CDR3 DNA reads TGTGCCAGTCCGCAGGCCTATAGCAATCAGCCCCAGCATTTT.

The DNA of the CDR3 is TGTGCCTGGACCCCATTGGCGGGTTTTGGAAACACCATATATTTT. Protein product: CAWTPLAGFGNTIYF. The chain carries TRBV30 and TRBJ1-3; no clear D. This CDR3 is built from 15 residues. Trimming shortened V by 4 bases and J by 3 bases, and 16 bases separated the two germline ends. Germline CDR1 and CDR2: GTSNPN and SVGIG (reference sequence).

CDR3 region: CASSLPQGSFNEQFF. The CDR3 DNA follows: TGCGCCAGCAGCTTGCCACAGGGGAGCTTCAATGAGCAGTTCTTC. V usage is TRBV5-1 and J usage is TRBJ2-1; 7 bases agree with TRBD1. The CDR3 consists of 15 residues. CDR1 is SGHRS and CDR2 is YFSETQ in the germline V gene. V was clipped by 1 base and J by 6 bases; unmatched bases: 7.

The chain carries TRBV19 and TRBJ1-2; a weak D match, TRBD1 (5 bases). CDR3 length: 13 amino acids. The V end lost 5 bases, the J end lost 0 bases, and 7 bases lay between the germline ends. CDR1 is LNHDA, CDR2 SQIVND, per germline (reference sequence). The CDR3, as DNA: TGTGCCAGTAGTCGGACAACTAACTATGGCTACACCTTC. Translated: CASSRTTNYGYTF.

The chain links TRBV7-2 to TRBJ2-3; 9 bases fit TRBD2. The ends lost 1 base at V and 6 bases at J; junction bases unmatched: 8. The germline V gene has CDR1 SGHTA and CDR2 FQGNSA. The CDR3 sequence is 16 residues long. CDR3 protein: CASSLDGRGGPDTQYF. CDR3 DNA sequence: TGTGCCAGCAGCTTAGATGGGCGGGGGGGCCCCGATACGCAGTATTTT.

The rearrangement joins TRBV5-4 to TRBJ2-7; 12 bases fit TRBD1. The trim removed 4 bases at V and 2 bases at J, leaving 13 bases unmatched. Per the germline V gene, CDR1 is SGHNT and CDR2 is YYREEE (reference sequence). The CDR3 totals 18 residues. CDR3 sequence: CASSRPSTGTGGPYEQYF. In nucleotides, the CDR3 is TGTGCCAGCAGCCGCCCATCAACCGGGACAGGGGGCCCCTACGAGCAGTACTTC. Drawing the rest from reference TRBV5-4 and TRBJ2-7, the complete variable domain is ETGVTQSPTHLIKTRGQQVTLRCSSQSGHNTVSWYQQALGQGPQFIFQYYREEENGRGNFPPRFSGLQFPNYSSELNVNALELDDSALYLCASSRPSTGTGGPYEQYFGPGTRLTVT.